Listed below are T cell receptor beta chains from one sample, sequenced in a study of technical replicates of blood from a handful of donors. Clones were sequenced by immunoSEQ multiplex PCR, and TCRdb holds only the in-frame ones, with some missing. The sample holds around 79,000 clones, roughly 94% seen once. Material for sequencing was T cells isolated from PBMCs. All receptors come from a human donor in good health. The CDR3 runs from the conserved cysteine through the conserved F or W. The order of the fields is clone size, V gene, J gene, D gene, CDR3 protein, CDR3 DNA. A D gene is named only where the DNA matches it firmly. A clone size is listed for some rows: how often the clone was seen (once, few, many), or a class if it is expanded.

NA	TRBV9	TRBJ2-7	NA	CASSVDSINHEQYF	TGTGCCAGCAGCGTAGACTCAATAAATCACGAGCAGTACTTC
NA	TRBV6-5	TRBJ1-1	NA	CASKGIQGQAFF	TGTGCCAGCAAGGGGATACAGGGACAAGCTTTCTTT
NA	TRBV30	TRBJ2-1	TRBD2	CAWSVASGGRDEQFF	TGTGCCTGGAGTGTAGCTAGCGGGGGGCGGGATGAGCAGTTCTTC
NA	TRBV11-2	TRBJ2-5	TRBD1	CASSLYLPGQGFETQYF	TGTGCCAGCAGCTTATACCTTCCGGGACAGGGTTTTGAGACCCAGTACTTC
NA	TRBV13	TRBJ2-1	TRBD2	CASSLGTSGTAYNEQFF	TGTGCCAGCAGCTTAGGGACTAGCGGGACCGCCTACAATGAGCAGTTCTTC
NA	TRBV2	TRBJ2-7	TRBD2	CASSEARAGAAYEQYF	TGTGCCAGCAGTGAAGCGCGGGCGGGAGCGGCCTACGAGCAGTACTTC
NA	TRBV7-8	TRBJ2-7	TRBD1	CASSFTGGQNEQYF	TGTGCCAGCAGCTTCACAGGGGGCCAGAACGAGCAGTACTTC
few	TRBV7-9	TRBJ1-1	NA	CASSSNRVTEAFF	TGTGCCAGCAGCTCAAACAGGGTAACTGAAGCTTTCTTT
NA	TRBV7-9	TRBJ2-5	NA	CASSLGLGGPGYQETQYF	TGTGCCAGCAGCTTAGGACTGGGGGGTCCGGGGTACCAAGAGACCCAGTACTTC
NA	TRBV23-1	TRBJ2-5	NA	CASLSRSGQETQYF	TGCGCCAGCCTCTCAAGGAGCGGCCAAGAGACCCAGTACTTC
NA	TRBV11-2	TRBJ2-1	NA	CASSLDGDSPGITYNEQFF	TGTGCCAGCAGCTTAGATGGGGACTCCCCAGGTATCACTTACAATGAGCAGTTCTTC
NA	TRBV11-2	TRBJ2-5	NA	CASSSPPPAAGETQYF	TGTGCCAGCAGCTCGCCTCCCCCGGCGGCCGGAGAGACCCAGTACTTC
once	TRBV11-3	TRBJ2-2	NA	CASSLLRGNTGELFF	TGTGCCAGCAGCTTACTCAGGGGGAACACCGGGGAGCTGTTTTTT
NA	TRBV27	TRBJ2-7	TRBD2	CASSSPTSGILSLYEQYF	TGTGCCAGCAGTTCCCCGACTAGCGGGATCCTTTCCTTATACGAGCAGTACTTC
NA	TRBV2	TRBJ1-2	NA	CASRRGMDGYTF	TGTGCCAGCAGGCGGGGAATGGATGGCTACACCTTC
once	TRBV11-3	TRBJ2-7	TRBD2	CASSLDPAGGVEQYF	TGTGCCAGCAGCTTAGATCCAGCGGGGGGTGTAGAGCAGTACTTC
NA	TRBV19	TRBJ1-5	NA	CASSSFQGYQPQHF	TGTGCCAGTAGTAGTTTTCAGGGATATCAGCCCCAGCATTTT
NA	TRBV5-1	TRBJ2-6	NA	CASRPGVLSSGANVLTF	TGCGCCAGCCGACCAGGGGTCCTAAGCTCTGGGGCCAACGTCCTGACTTTC
NA	TRBV11-1	TRBJ2-1	TRBD1	CASTSGTGVSHEQFF	TGTGCCAGCACCTCCGGGACAGGGGTTTCTCATGAGCAGTTCTTC
NA	TRBV12-5	TRBJ2-1	TRBD1	CASGLATLRDRGNEQFF	TGTGCTAGTGGTTTGGCAACCCTCCGGGACAGGGGTAATGAGCAGTTCTTC
NA	TRBV5-4	TRBJ2-5	NA	CASSLVPGGYQETQYF	TGTGCCAGCAGCTTGGTGCCAGGGGGGTACCAAGAGACCCAGTACTTC
NA	TRBV28	TRBJ1-1	TRBD1	CASSFFGQGGHTEAFF	TGTGCCAGCAGTTTCTTCGGACAGGGAGGGCACACTGAAGCTTTCTTT
NA	TRBV7-9	TRBJ2-3	TRBD2	CASTLAGGPDTQYF	TGTGCCAGCACTCTAGCGGGGGGGCCAGATACGCAGTATTTT
NA	TRBV4-1	TRBJ1-2	NA	CASSQPNKGRGYGYTF	TGCGCCAGCAGCCAACCAAATAAAGGGCGGGGCTATGGCTACACCTTC
NA	TRBV7-9	TRBJ2-7	NA	CASSQAGYHEQYF	TGTGCCAGCAGCCAGGCGGGGTACCACGAGCAGTACTTC
NA	TRBV5-4	TRBJ2-2	NA	CASSPGSVNTGELFF	TGTGCCAGCAGCCCGGGGTCCGTGAACACCGGGGAGCTGTTTTTT
NA	TRBV5-1	TRBJ2-7	TRBD2	CASSSTSGGYEQYF	TGCGCCAGCAGCTCCACTAGCGGAGGTTACGAGCAGTACTTC
NA	TRBV19	TRBJ2-2	TRBD1	CASSITGQAYAEELFF	TGTGCCAGTAGTATAACGGGACAGGCCTACGCCGAAGAGCTGTTTTTT
NA	TRBV6-5	TRBJ1-4	NA	CASSRQVSTNEKLFF	TGTGCCAGCAGCCGACAGGTTTCAACTAATGAAAAACTGTTTTTT
NA	TRBV25-1	TRBJ2-5	TRBD1	CASSASGGQETQYF	TGTGCCAGCAGTGCTTCAGGGGGCCAAGAGACCCAGTACTTC
NA	TRBV12-1	TRBJ2-7	NA	CASGGEGEELYYQNYYEQYF	TGTGCCAGCGGCGGAGAAGGGGAAGAGCTCTATTATCAGAACTACTACGAGCAGTACTTC
NA	TRBV28	TRBJ1-2	NA	CASSLLREGQDYGYTF	TGTGCCAGCAGTTTATTACGGGAGGGGCAGGACTATGGCTACACCTTC
few	TRBV7-3	TRBJ2-3	TRBD2	CASSWTSGGTDTQYF	TGTGCCAGCAGCTGGACTAGCGGGGGCACAGATACGCAGTATTTT
NA	TRBV27	TRBJ2-7	NA	CASATGTGGVYEQYF	TGTGCCAGCGCAACGGGAACAGGGGGGGTTTACGAGCAGTACTTC
NA	TRBV19	TRBJ1-5	TRBD1	CASSQLSGTGDQPQHF	TGTGCCAGTAGCCAACTCTCCGGGACAGGGGATCAGCCCCAGCATTTT
NA	TRBV20-1	TRBJ1-1	TRBD1	CSVPGQGWAFF	TGCAGTGTTCCGGGACAGGGATGGGCTTTCTTT
NA	TRBV15	TRBJ1-2	NA	CATSRDRSYGYTF	TGTGCCACCAGCAGAGATAGATCGTATGGCTACACCTTC
NA	TRBV4-2	TRBJ2-1	TRBD2	CASSQDRAAGTSGDHREFF	TGTGCCAGCAGCCAAGATCGGGCAGCCGGGACTAGCGGAGATCATAGGGAGTTCTTC
NA	TRBV15	TRBJ1-5	TRBD1	CATSFRQGDQPQHF	TGTGCCACCAGCTTCCGACAGGGGGATCAGCCCCAGCATTTT
NA	TRBV19	TRBJ1-5	TRBD1	CASSILGTVQPQHF	TGTGCCAGTAGTATCCTCGGGACAGTCCAGCCCCAGCATTTT
NA	TRBV4-1	TRBJ2-6	TRBD1	CASSHRAGDRGPKGANVLTF	TGCGCCAGCAGCCACAGGGCGGGGGACAGGGGGCCCAAAGGGGCCAACGTCCTGACTTTC
once	TRBV5-6	TRBJ2-7	TRBD2	CASSPMASGGYEQYF	TGTGCCAGCAGCCCTATGGCTAGCGGGGGCTACGAGCAGTACTTC
NA	TRBV4-1	TRBJ1-1	TRBD1	CASSQLPGQSINTEAFF	TGCGCCAGCAGCCAACTTCCGGGACAGTCAATAAACACTGAAGCTTTCTTT
NA	TRBV4-2	TRBJ2-7	NA	CASSQGDTYSEQYF	TGTGCCAGCAGCCAAGGTGATACGTATAGCGAGCAGTACTTC
once	TRBV2	TRBJ2-7	NA	CASSPSYEQYF	TGTGCCAGCAGCCCTTCCTACGAGCAGTACTTC
NA	TRBV7-2	TRBJ2-3	TRBD2	CASSLGTSGPPDTQYF	TGTGCCAGCAGCTTAGGGACTAGCGGGCCCCCAGATACGCAGTATTTT
NA	TRBV6-6	TRBJ1-1	NA	CASIDSLFTEAFF	TGTGCCAGCATCGACAGTCTTTTCACTGAAGCTTTCTTT
few	TRBV5-1	TRBJ1-2	NA	CASSIQTTNYGYTF	TGCGCCAGCAGCATTCAGACAACTAACTATGGCTACACCTTC
NA	TRBV19	TRBJ2-3	TRBD2	CASSVGLAGGTDTQYF	TGTGCCAGTAGTGTCGGACTAGCGGGGGGCACAGATACGCAGTATTTT
NA	TRBV5-1	TRBJ2-6	TRBD2	CASSSTQLAGVSGANVLTF	TGCGCCAGCAGCTCTACACAACTAGCGGGAGTTTCTGGGGCCAACGTCCTGACTTTC
NA	TRBV7-9	TRBJ2-4	NA	CASSPQGSKEYF	TGTGCCAGCAGCCCCCAGGGTAGTAAGGAGTACTTC
NA	TRBV5-1	TRBJ2-7	TRBD1	CASSSLAGQGIIEQYF	TGCGCCAGCAGTTCCTTGGCGGGACAGGGGATTATCGAGCAGTACTTC
NA	TRBV2	TRBJ1-6	NA	CASSPSPNSPLHF	TGTGCCAGCAGCCCTTCCCCCAATTCACCCCTCCACTTT
NA	TRBV5-1	TRBJ2-7	NA	CASSLGGGNYEQYF	TGCGCCAGCAGCTTGGGAGGAGGGAACTACGAGCAGTACTTC
NA	TRBV5-6	TRBJ2-7	TRBD2	CASSFWGRGGYEQYF	TGTGCCAGCAGCTTTTGGGGGCGGGGGGGCTACGAGCAGTACTTC
NA	TRBV11-2	TRBJ2-7	NA	CASSYSYEQYF	TGTGCCAGCAGTTACTCCTACGAGCAGTACTTC